This TCR beta chain was captured in a study of control samples from healthy donors and cancer patients. Repertoires were generated with immunoSEQ multiplex PCR, while TCRdb's copy carries only in-frame clones and drops some. The sample gives some 100,000 clones, roughly 90% of which show up once; about 3% is in the top ten. This CDR3 has 12 amino acids. V dropped 6 bases and J dropped 2 bases, with 7 bases sitting between them. The chain combines TRBV12-3 or TRBV12-4 with TRBJ1-1; no clear D gene. Source material: blood. The origin of this receptor is a human donor in good health. The donor label of this sample is uncertain. The CDR3: CASSRDNTEAFF. CDR3 nucleotide sequence: TGTGCCAGCAGCCGTGATAACACTGAAGCTTTCTTT.